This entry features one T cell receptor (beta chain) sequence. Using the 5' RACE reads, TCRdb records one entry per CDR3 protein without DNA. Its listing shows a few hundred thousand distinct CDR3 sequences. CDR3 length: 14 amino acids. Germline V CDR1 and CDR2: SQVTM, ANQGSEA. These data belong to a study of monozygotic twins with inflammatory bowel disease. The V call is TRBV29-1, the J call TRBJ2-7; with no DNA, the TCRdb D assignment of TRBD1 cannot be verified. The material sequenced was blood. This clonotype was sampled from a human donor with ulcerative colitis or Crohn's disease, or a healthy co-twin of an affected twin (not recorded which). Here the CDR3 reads CSVKHRAWDNEQYF.